The clone carrying this T cell receptor beta chain was counted ten times or more. Its antigen is unidentified. This record belongs to a study of regulatory T cells in long-lasting Graves disease. Study information: The term persistent Graves' disease signified upward of 5 years on antithyroid drugs with positive TSH receptor antibodies.

This CDR3 comprises 15 residues. Trimming left V 0 bases short and J 6 bases short, with 12 bases between. Germline-derived CDR1 and CDR2 are MNHEY and SVGAGI. Time point denoted: persistent/refractory GD, antithyroid drugs over 5 years with positive TRAb. Construction of the TCR library relied on RNA isolated from PBMCs. Library construction for TCR beta used iRepertoire HTBI primers and Arm-PCR of CDR3 regions. TCRdb passed the multiplex PCR reads through MiXCR, listing each CDR3 protein once. The sample lists a few hundred thousand distinct CDR3 sequences; 23% were seen once. The study, taken as a whole, reports: Favored gene segments in persistent disease were TRBV28, TRBJ1-2 and TRBJ2-5. New patients shared fewer public clonotypes (around 980) than persistent patients did (more than 2,500).

The chain recombines TRBV6-5 with TRBJ1-5, with D tentatively TRBD1 (5 bases). The TCR originated in a woman aged 35 to 49 with Graves disease. The sequencing here drew on peripheral blood mononuclear cells (PBMCs), taken when the disease was refractory, from a patient treated with antithyroid drugs. DNA for the CDR3: TGTGCCAGCAGTTACTCGGGGCGGGGATCTCAGCCCCAGCATTTT. Its protein is CASSYSGRGSQPQHF.